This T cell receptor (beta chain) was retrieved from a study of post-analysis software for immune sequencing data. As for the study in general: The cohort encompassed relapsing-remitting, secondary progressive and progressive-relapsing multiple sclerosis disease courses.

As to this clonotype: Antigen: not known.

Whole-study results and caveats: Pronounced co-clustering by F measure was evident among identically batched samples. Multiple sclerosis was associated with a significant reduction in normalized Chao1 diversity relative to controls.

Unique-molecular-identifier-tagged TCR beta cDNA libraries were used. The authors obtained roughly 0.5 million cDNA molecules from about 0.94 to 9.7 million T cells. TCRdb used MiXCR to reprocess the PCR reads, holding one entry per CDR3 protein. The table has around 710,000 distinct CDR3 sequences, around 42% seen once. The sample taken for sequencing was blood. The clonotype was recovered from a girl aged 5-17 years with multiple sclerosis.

CDR3 nucleotide sequence: TGCGCCAGCAGCGTACAGGGTTCTGGGGCCAACGTCCTGACTTTC. Translating it yields CASSVQGSGANVLTF. V is TRBV5-1 and J is TRBJ2-6, with D maybe TRBD1 (6 bases). This CDR3 contains 15 residues. The V end was cut by 4 bases, the J end by 1 base, with 9 bases between. Germline assignment: CDR1 SGHRS and CDR2 YFSETQ.